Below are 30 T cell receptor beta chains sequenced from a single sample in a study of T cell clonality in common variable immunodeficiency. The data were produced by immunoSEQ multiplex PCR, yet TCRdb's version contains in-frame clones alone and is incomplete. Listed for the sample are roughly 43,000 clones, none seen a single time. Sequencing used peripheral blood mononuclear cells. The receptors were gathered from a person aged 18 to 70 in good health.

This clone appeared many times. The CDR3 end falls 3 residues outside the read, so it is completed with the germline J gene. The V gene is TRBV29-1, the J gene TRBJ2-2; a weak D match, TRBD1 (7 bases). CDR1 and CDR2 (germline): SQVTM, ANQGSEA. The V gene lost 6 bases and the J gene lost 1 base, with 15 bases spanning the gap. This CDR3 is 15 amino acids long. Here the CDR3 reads CSVVEGALNTGELFF. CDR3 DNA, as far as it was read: TGCAGCGTGGTGGAGGGGGCCCTGAACACCGGGGAG.

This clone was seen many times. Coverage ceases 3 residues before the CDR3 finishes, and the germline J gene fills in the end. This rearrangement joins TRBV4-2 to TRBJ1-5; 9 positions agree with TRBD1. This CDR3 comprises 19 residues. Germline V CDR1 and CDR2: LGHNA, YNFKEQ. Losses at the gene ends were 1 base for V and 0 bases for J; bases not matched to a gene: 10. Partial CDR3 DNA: TGTGCCAGCAGCCAAGCCGTTGTCGGGACAGGGTATAGCAATCAGCCC. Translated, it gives CASSQAVVGTGYSNQP. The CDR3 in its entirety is CASSQAVVGTGYSNQPQHF.

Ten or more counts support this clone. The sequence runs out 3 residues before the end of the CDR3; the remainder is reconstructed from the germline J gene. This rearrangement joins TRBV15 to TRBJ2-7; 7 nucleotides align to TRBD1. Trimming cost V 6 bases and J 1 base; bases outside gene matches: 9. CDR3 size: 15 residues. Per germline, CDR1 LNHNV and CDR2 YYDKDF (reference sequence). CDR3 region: CATSYDRAGSYEQYF. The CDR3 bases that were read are TGTGCCACCAGTTATGACAGGGCAGGGTCCTACGAG.

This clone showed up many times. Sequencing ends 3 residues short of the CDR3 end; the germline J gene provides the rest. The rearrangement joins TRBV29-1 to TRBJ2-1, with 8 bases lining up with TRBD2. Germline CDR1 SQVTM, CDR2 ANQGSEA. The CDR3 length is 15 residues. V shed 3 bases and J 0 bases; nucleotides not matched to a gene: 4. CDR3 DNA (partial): TGCAGCGTTGATCGGGGGGGTAGCTCCTACAATGAG. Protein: CSVDRGGSSYNE. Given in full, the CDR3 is CSVDRGGSSYNEQFF.

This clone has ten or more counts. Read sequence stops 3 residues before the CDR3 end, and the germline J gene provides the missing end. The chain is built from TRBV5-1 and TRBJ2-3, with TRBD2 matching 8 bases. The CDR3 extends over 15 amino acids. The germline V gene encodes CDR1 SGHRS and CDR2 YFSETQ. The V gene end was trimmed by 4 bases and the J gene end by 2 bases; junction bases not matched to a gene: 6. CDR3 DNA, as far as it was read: TGCGCCAGCAGCATCATAGCGGGGATCACAGATACG. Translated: CASSIIAGITDT. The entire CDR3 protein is CASSIIAGITDTQYF.

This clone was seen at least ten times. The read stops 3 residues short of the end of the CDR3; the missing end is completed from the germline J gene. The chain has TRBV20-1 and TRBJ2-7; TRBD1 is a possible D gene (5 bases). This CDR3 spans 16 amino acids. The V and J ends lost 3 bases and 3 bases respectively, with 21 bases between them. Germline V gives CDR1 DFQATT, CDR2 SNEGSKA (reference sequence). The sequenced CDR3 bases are TGCAGTGCTAGGTCGCCGACAGCCCCAGATATCTACGAG. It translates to CSARSPTAPDIYE. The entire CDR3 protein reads CSARSPTAPDIYEQYF.

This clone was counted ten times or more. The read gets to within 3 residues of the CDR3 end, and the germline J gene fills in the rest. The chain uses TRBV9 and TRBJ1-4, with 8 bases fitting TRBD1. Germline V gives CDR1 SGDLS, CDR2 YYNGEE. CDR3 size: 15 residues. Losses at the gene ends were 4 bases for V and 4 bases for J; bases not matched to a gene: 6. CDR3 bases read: TGTGCCAGCAGCTTACGACAGGGGAATAATGAAAAA. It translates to CASSLRQGNNEK. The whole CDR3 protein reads CASSLRQGNNEKLFF.

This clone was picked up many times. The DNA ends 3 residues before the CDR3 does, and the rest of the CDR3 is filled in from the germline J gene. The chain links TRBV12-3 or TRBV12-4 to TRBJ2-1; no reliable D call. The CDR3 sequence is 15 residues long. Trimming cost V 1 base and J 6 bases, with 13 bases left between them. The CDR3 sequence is CASSLVAERVNEQFF. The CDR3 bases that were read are TGTGCCAGCAGTTTAGTTGCGGAGCGAGTCAATGAG.

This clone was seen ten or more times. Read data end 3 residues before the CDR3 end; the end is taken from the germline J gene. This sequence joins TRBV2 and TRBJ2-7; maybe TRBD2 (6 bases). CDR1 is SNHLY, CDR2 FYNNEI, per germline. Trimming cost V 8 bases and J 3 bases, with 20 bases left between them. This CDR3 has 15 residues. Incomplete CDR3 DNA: TGTGCCAGCTTGGAGGGTGAACAGGTCCACTACGAG. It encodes CASLEGEQVHYE. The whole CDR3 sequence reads CASLEGEQVHYEQYF. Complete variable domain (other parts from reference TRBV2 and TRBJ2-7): EPEVTQTPSHQVTQMGQEVILRCVPISNHLYFYWYRQILGQKVEFLVSFYNNEISEKSEIFDDQFSVERPDGSNFTLKIRSTKLEDSAMYFCASLEGEQVHYEQYFGPGTRLTVT.

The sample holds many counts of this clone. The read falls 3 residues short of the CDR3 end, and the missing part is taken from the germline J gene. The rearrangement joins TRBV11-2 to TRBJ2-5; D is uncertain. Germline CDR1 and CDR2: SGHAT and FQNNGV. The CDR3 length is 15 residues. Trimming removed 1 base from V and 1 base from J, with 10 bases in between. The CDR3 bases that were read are TGTGCCAGCAGCTTAGTGGCGACTCCCCAAGAGACC. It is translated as CASSLVATPQET. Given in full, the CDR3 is CASSLVATPQETQYF. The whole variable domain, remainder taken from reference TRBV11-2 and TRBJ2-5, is EAGVAQSPRYKIIEKRQSVAFWCNPISGHATLYWYQQILGQGPKLLIQFQNNGVVDDSQLPKDRFSAERLKGVDSTLKIQPAKLEDSAVYLCASSLVATPQETQYFGPGTRLLVL.

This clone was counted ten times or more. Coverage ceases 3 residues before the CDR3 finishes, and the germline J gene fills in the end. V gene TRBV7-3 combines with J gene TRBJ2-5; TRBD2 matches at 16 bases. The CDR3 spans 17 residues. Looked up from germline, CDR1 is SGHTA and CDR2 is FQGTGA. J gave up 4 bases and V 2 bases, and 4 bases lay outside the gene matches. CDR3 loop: CASSLGTSGGAGETQYF. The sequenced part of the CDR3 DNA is TGTGCCAGCAGCTTAGGGACTAGCGGGGGGGCCGGAGAGACC. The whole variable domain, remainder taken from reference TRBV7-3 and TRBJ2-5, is GAGVSQTPSNKVTEKGKYVELRCDPISGHTALYWYRQSLGQGPEFLIYFQGTGAADDSGLPNDRFFAVRPEGSVSTLKIQRTERGDSAVYLCASSLGTSGGAGETQYFGPGTRLLVL.

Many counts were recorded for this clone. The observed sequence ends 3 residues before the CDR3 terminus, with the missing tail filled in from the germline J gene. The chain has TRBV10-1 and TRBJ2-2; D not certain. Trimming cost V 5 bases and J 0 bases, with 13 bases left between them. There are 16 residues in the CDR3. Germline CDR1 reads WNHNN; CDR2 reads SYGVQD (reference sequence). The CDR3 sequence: CASSPYLPANTGELFF. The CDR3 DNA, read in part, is TGCGCCAGCAGTCCTTACCTACCTGCGAACACCGGGGAG.

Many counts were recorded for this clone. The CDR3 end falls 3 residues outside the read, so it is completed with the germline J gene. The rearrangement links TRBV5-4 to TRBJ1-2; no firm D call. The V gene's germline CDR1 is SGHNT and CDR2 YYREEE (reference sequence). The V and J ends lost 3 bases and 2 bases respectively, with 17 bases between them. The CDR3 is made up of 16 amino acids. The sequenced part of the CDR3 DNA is TGTGCCAGCAGCTCCCCTCTCCAGACGCGGAACTATGGC. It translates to CASSSPLQTRNYG. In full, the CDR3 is CASSSPLQTRNYGYTF.

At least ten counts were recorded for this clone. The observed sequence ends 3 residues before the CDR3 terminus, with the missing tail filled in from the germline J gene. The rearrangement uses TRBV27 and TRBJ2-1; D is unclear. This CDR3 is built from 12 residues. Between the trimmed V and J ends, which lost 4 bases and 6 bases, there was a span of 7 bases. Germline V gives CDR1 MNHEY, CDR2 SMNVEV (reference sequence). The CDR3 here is CASSSRSNEQFF. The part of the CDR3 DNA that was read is TGTGCCAGCAGTTCGCGTTCCAATGAG.

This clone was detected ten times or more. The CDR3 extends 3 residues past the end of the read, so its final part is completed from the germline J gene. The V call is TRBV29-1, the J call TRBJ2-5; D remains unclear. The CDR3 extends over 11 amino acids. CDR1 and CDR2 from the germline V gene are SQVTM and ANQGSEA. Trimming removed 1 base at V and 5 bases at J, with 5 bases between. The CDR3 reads CSVEVGETQYF. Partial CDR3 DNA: TGCAGCGTTGAAGTAGGGGAGACC.

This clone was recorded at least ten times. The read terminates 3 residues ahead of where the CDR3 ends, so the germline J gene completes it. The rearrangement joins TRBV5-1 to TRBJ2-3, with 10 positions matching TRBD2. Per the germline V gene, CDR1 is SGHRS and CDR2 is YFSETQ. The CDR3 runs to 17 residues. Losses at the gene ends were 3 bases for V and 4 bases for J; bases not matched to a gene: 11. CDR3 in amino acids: CASSWSGRAGSPDTQYF. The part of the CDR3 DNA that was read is TGCGCCAGCAGCTGGAGCGGGAGGGCCGGTAGTCCAGATACG.

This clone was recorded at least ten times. The sequenced CDR3 bases are TGTGCCAGCAATGACAGGGGAGGGACCGGGGAG. Translation gives CASNDRGGTGE. The entire CDR3 sequence reads CASNDRGGTGELFF. This sequence joins TRBV6-2 or TRBV6-3 and TRBJ2-2, with D perhaps matching TRBD1 (8 bases). The read falls 3 residues short of the CDR3 end, and the missing part is taken from the germline J gene. Deletions cut 7 bases from V and 5 bases from J, with 14 bases between. The CDR3 has 14 residues. Germline CDR1 MNHEY, CDR2 SVGEGT.

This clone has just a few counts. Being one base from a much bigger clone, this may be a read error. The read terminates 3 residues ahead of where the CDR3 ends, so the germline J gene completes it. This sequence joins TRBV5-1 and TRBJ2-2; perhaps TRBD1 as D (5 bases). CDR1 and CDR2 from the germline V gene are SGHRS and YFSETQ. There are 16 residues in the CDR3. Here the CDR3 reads CASSLGRGLYNSPLFF. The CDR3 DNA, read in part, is TGCGCCAGCAGCTTGGGTAGGGGTCTCTATAATTCACCG.

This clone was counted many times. The CDR3 loop reads CASSGGQDLDTQYF. The CDR3 DNA, read in part, is TGTGCCAGCAGCGGTGGACAAGACCTGGATACG. V usage is TRBV9 and J usage is TRBJ2-3, with D possibly matching TRBD1 (5 bases). The observed sequence ends 3 residues before the CDR3 terminus, with the missing tail filled in from the germline J gene. The germline V gene has CDR1 SGDLS and CDR2 YYNGEE. Trimming took 3 bases from V and 6 from J, leaving 14 bases between them. The CDR3 consists of 14 residues.

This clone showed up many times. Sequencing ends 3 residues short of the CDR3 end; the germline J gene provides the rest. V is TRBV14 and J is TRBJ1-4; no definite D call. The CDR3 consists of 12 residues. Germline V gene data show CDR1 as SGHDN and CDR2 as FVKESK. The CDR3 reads CASSQAGLVLFF. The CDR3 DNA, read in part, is TGTGCCAGCAGCCAAGCCGGGTTGGTA. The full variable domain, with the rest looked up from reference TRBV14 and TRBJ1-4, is EAGVTQFPSHSVIEKGQTVTLRCDPISGHDNLYWYRRVMGKEIKFLLHFVKESKQDESGMPNNRFLAERTGGTYSTLKVQPAELEDSGVYFCASSQAGLVLFFGSGTQLSVL.

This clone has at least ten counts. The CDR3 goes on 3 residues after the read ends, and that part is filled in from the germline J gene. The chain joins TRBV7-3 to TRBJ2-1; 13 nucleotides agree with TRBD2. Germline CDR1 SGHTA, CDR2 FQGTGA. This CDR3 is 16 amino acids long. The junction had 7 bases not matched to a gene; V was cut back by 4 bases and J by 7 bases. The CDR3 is CASSSPGLAGRNEQFF. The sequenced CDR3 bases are TGTGCCAGCAGCTCTCCGGGACTAGCGGGAAGGAATGAG.

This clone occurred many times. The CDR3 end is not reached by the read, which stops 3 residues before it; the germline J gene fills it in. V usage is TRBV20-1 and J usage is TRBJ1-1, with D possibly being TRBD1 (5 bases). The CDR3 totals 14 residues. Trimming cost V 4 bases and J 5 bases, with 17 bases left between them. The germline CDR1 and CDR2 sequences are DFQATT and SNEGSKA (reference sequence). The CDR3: CSATPGATGTEAFF. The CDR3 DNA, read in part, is TGCAGTGCTACACCGGGAGCCACAGGAACTGAA.

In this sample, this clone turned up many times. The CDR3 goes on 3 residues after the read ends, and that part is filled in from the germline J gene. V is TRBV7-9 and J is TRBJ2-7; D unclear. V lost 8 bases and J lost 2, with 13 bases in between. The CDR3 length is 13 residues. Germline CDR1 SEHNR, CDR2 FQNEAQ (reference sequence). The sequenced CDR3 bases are TGTGCCAGCCGTGGCGGCGAGGCCTACGAG. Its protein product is CASRGGEAYE. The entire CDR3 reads CASRGGEAYEQYF. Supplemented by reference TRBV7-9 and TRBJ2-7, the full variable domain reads DTGVSQNPRHKITKRGQNVTFRCDPISEHNRLYWYRQTLGQGPEFLTYFQNEAQLEKSRLLSDRFSAERPKGSFSTLEIQRTEQGDSAMYLCASRGGEAYEQYFGPGTRLTVT.

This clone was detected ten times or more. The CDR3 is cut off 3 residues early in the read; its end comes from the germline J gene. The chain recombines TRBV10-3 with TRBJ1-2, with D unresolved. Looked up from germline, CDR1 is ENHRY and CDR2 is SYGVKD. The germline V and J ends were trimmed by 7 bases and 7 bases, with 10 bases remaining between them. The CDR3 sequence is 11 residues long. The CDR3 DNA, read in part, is TGTGCCATCAACCAGGCGGGTGGC. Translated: CAINQAGG. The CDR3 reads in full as CAINQAGGYTF.

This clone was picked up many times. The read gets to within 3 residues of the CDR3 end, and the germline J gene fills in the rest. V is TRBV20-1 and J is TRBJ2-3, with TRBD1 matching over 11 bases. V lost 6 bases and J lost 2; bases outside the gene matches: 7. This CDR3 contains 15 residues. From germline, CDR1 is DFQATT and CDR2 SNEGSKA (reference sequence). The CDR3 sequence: CSAVGQGALTDTQYF. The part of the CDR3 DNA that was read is TGCAGTGCGGTCGGACAGGGGGCTCTCACAGATACG.

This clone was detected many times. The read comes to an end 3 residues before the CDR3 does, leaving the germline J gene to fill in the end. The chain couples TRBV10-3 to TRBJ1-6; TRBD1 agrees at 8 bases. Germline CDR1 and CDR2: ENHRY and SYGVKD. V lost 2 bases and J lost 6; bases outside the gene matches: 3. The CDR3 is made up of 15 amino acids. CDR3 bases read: TGTGCCATCAGTGAGCCAGGGGGCAGTAATTCACCC. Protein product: CAISEPGGSNSP. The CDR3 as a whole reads CAISEPGGSNSPLHF.

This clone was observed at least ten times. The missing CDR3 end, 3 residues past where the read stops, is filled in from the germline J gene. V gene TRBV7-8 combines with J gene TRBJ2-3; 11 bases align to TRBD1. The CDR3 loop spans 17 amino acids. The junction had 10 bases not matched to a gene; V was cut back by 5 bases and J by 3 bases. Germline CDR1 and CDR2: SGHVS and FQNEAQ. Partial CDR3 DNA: TGTGCCAGCAGCCTCCGGGACAGGGGGGGCGGGACAGATACG. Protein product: CASSLRDRGGGTDT. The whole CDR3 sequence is CASSLRDRGGGTDTQYF.

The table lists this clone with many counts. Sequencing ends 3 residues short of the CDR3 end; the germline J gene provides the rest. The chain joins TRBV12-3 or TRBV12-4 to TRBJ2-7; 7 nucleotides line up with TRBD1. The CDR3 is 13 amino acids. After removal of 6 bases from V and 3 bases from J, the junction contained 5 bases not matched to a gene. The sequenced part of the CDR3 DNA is TGTGCCAGCAGCCCGGGACAGCTCTACGAG. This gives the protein CASSPGQLYE. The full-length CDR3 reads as CASSPGQLYEQYF.

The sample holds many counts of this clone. Partial CDR3 DNA: TGTGCCAGCAGCTGGACTGTCCAGCGGGGAGATACG. It is translated as CASSWTVQRGDT. The full CDR3 protein is CASSWTVQRGDTQYF. The rearrangement links TRBV7-3 to TRBJ2-3; 7 nucleotides match TRBD2. The read is 3 residues too short to cover the CDR3 end, so that end is filled in from the germline J gene. V shed 4 bases and J 5 bases; nucleotides not matched to a gene: 9. The CDR3 contains 15 residues. Germline CDR1 reads SGHTA; CDR2 reads FQGTGA.

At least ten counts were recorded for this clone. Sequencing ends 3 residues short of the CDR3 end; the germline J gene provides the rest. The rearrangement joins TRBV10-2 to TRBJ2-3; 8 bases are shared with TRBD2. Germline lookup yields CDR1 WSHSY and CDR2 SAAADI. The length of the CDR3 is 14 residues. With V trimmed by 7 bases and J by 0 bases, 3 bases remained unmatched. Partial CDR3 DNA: TGCGCCAGCATGCGCGGGGGGAGCACAGATACG. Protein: CASMRGGSTDT. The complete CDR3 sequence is CASMRGGSTDTQYF.